This TCR beta chain was identified during a study of blood T cell repertoires in COVID-19. Study information: Researchers got acute and convalescent COVID-19 samples from the United States, Italy and Spain. PBMCs, B-cell-depleted T cells, or T cells were the source of the cDNA or gDNA that made up the material.

Per the original methods: Using reference gene primer amplification, nucleated cell counts were estimated. Clones were sequenced by immunoSEQ multiplex PCR, and TCRdb holds only the in-frame ones, with some missing. That table supplies the V and J calls and clone size; D and trimming were determined from the DNA. The sample carries about 310,000 clones, 70% to 90% recorded once. The CDR3 contains 12 residues. CDR1 and CDR2 from the germline V gene are SEHNR and FQNEAQ (reference sequence). V lost 5 bases, J lost 8 bases, and 10 bases lay in between. The genes are TRBV7-9 and TRBJ2-1; no reliable D call. What was sequenced was peripheral blood. The receptor was derived from a woman aged 45-59 years who had recovered from COVID-19. The CDR3 is CASSRIGHEQFF. The CDR3 DNA follows: TGTGCCAGCAGCCGAATTGGGCATGAGCAGTTCTTC.